Listed below are T cell receptor beta chains from one sample, sequenced in a study of T cells in pancreatic ductal adenocarcinoma. Some clones are missing from TCRdb's copy, which holds only in-frame ones; the method was immunoSEQ multiplex PCR. This table has about 30,000 clones, around 94% appearing once. Sequences were obtained from PBMCs. These receptors were obtained from a human donor with pancreatic ductal adenocarcinoma. Both conserved end residues are part of each CDR3. D genes are given only for firm matches. Rows may omit the clone size; those that give it use once, few, many or a size class.

cdr3_length,v_call,j_call,d_call,clone_size,cdr3_nt,cdr3_aa
13,TRBV15,TRBJ1-2,-,-,TGTGCCACCACTAACCGACGGAACTATGGCTACACCTTC,CATTNRRNYGYTF
15,TRBV7-2,TRBJ2-7,-,-,TGTGCCAGCAGCTTAGCGACACAGACTTACTACGAGCAGTACTTC,CASSLATQTYYEQYF
14,TRBV5-1,TRBJ2-3,TRBD1,-,TGCGCCAGCAGTAGGACAGGGTACACAGATACGCAGTATTTT,CASSRTGYTDTQYF
13,TRBV6-1,TRBJ1-3,-,-,TGTGCCAGCAGTTATGGGCCGCGAAACACCATATATTTT,CASSYGPRNTIYF
15,TRBV4-2,TRBJ2-7,-,-,TGTGCCAGCAGCCTATCCCCGGGACGTACCTACGAGCAGTACTTC,CASSLSPGRTYEQYF
17,TRBV7-9,TRBJ2-7,-,-,TGTGCCAGCAGCATCAGGGACTCCTTATCCCTTCCTTACGAGCAGTACTTC,CASSIRDSLSLPYEQYF
15,TRBV5-4,TRBJ2-1,-,-,TGTGCCAGCAGCTTGGAGCGGACCCTCTACAATGAGCAGTTCTTC,CASSLERTLYNEQFF
14,TRBV5-1,TRBJ1-2,-,-,TGCGCCAGCAGCTTGGACCCAGGTTCCTATGGCTACACCTTC,CASSLDPGSYGYTF
13,TRBV2,TRBJ1-1,TRBD1,-,TGTGCCAGCAGTCCAGACAGGGACACTGAAGCTTTCTTT,CASSPDRDTEAFF
13,TRBV18,TRBJ2-1,TRBD1,-,TGTGCCAGCTCACCAGGGACAGGGTATGAGCAGTTCTTC,CASSPGTGYEQFF
14,TRBV6-1,TRBJ2-5,-,-,TGTGCCAGCACCGAAGACCCTGGGCGAGAGACCCAGTACTTC,CASTEDPGRETQYF
15,TRBV7-3,TRBJ2-1,TRBD2,once,TGTGCCAGCAGCGCGGGGAGCGGGAGGGCCCGGGAGCAGTTCTTC,CASSAGSGRAREQFF
14,TRBV7-6,TRBJ2-1,TRBD2,-,TGTGCCAGCAGCTTCCAGCGGGGTAACAATGAGCAGTTCTTC,CASSFQRGNNEQFF
16,TRBV18,TRBJ1-2,-,-,TGTGCCAGCTCACCAATTCTGGATCCCGCTAACTATGGCTACACCTTC,CASSPILDPANYGYTF
13,TRBV6-5,TRBJ2-1,-,-,TGTGCCAGCAGTTACAAGGTTTACAATGAGCAGTTCTTC,CASSYKVYNEQFF
18,TRBV19,TRBJ2-3,TRBD2,-,TGTGCCAGTAGTACGAAGACTGGGACTATTCGGGGTCTAGATACGCAGTATTTT,CASSTKTGTIRGLDTQYF
17,TRBV4-2,TRBJ2-1,TRBD2,once,TGTGCCAGCAGCCAAGAAGCGGTTGCGGGAGGGCCTCATGAGCAGTTCTTC,CASSQEAVAGGPHEQFF
14,TRBV6-1,TRBJ2-2,-,once,TGTGCCAGCAGTCGGGGGCCGAACACCGGGGAGCTGTTTTTT,CASSRGPNTGELFF
14,TRBV18,TRBJ1-4,-,-,TGTGCCAGCTCACCTCGTAGGGGGGATGAAAAACTGTTTTTT,CASSPRRGDEKLFF
14,TRBV5-1,TRBJ1-1,-,-,TGCGCCAGCAGCTCCAGGGTAGGGGACACTGAAGCTTTCTTT,CASSSRVGDTEAFF